Each of the 25 T cell receptor beta chains below was sequenced from the same sample in a study of graft-versus-host responses after intestinal transplantation. Repertoires were generated with immunoSEQ multiplex PCR, while TCRdb's copy carries only in-frame clones and drops some. The sample has fewer than 45,000 clones, roughly 90% seen once. The sequenced sample was PBMCs, obtained 524 days after transplant. Receptors were obtained from a human patient who received an intestinal transplant, so some T cells may come from the graft donor.

This chain joins TRBV11-3 and TRBJ2-3, with D hard to call. Germline-derived CDR1 and CDR2 are SGHNT and YENEEA. V was pared by 0 bases and J by 3 bases, with 4 bases between. CDR3 length: 13 amino acids. The CDR3 DNA reads as TGTGCCAGCAGCTTAGATCGGACAGATACGCAGTATTTT. Protein: CASSLDRTDTQYF.

The rearrangement uses TRBV7-9 and TRBJ2-5; weak D call: TRBD1 (5 bases). Germline-derived CDR1 and CDR2 are SEHNR and FQNEAQ (reference sequence). This CDR3 is built from 12 residues. V lost 10 bases and J lost 5, with 14 bases in between. The CDR3: CAITKPGETQYF. CDR3 in DNA: TGTGCCATTACAAAGCCAGGGGAGACCCAGTACTTC. The full variable domain, its missing parts supplied by reference TRBV7-9 and TRBJ2-5, is DTGVSQNPRHKITKRGQNVTFRCDPISEHNRLYWYRQTLGQGPEFLTYFQNEAQLEKSRLLSDRFSAERPKGSFSTLEIQRTEQGDSAMYLCAITKPGETQYFGPGTRLLVL.

The chain carries TRBV29-1 and TRBJ2-2; possibly TRBD1 for D (6 bases). This CDR3 comprises 12 residues. Trimming cost V 8 bases and J 4 bases, with 11 bases left between them. Germline lookup yields CDR1 SQVTM and CDR2 ANQGSEA. Here the CDR3 DNA reads TGCAGCTTTCGGGACATCACCGGGGAGCTGTTTTTT. Translation gives CSFRDITGELFF.

This clone has a single count. CDR3 residues: CASSTTGGSYNEQFF. The DNA of the CDR3 is TGTGCCAGCAGCACAACAGGGGGCTCCTACAATGAGCAGTTCTTC. The V gene is TRBV7-2, the J gene TRBJ2-1; TRBD1 agrees at 8 bases. The CDR3 loop spans 15 amino acids. Germline assignment: CDR1 SGHTA and CDR2 FQGNSA. With V trimmed by 5 bases and J by 0 bases, 3 bases remained unmatched.

This rearrangement joins TRBV23-1 to TRBJ1-5, with TRBD1 identical over 7 bases. TRBV23-1 falls under the ORF class, with uncertain function. This CDR3 comprises 16 residues. Losses at the gene ends were 7 bases for V and 0 bases for J; bases not matched to a gene: 9. The CDR3 spells CASTQGGPDSNQPQHF. For the CDR3, the DNA is TGCGCCAGCACCCAAGGGGGCCCTGATAGCAATCAGCCCCAGCATTTT.

This clone was seen only once. This rearrangement joins TRBV7-3 to TRBJ2-1; TRBD2 agrees at 11 bases. CDR3 length: 17 residues. Germline values: CDR1 SGHTA, CDR2 FQGTGA. Trimming removed 5 bases from V and 8 bases from J; junction bases left unmatched: 14. CDR3: CASSLGPSLAGDHEQFF. For the CDR3, the DNA is TGTGCCAGCAGCCTAGGTCCCTCACTAGCGGGAGATCATGAGCAGTTCTTC.

This chain links TRBV6-6 with TRBJ1-6, with D possibly being TRBD1 (5 bases). CDR1 and CDR2 from the germline V gene are MNHNY and SVGAGI (reference sequence). The V and J ends lost 5 bases and 2 bases respectively, with 13 bases between them. The CDR3 spans 16 residues. CDR3 sequence: CASSVTAPPYNSPLHF. As DNA, the CDR3 is TGTGCCAGCAGTGTGACAGCGCCTCCCTATAATTCACCCCTCCACTTT.

This sequence joins TRBV9 and TRBJ2-5; D assignment may be TRBD1 or TRBD2 (5 bases each). With the DNA end fitting TRBJ2-7 better, the J assignment may be wrong. The germline V gene encodes CDR1 SGDLS and CDR2 YYNGEE. This CDR3 region has 15 residues. The CDR3 spells CASSVGGSPTYEQYF. CDR3 DNA: TGTGCCAGCAGCGTAGGGGGGAGCCCAACCTACGAGCAGTACTTC.

This rearrangement joins TRBV6-6 to TRBJ2-7; 8 positions match TRBD2. CDR1 and CDR2 (germline): MNHNY, SVGAGI (reference sequence). Losses at the gene ends were 2 bases for V and 0 bases for J; bases not matched to a gene: 3. This CDR3 is built from 15 residues. The CDR3 spells CASSYGSGSSYEQYF. The CDR3 nucleotides are TGTGCCAGCAGTTACGGCAGCGGGAGCTCCTACGAGCAGTACTTC.

The chain combines TRBV5-1 with TRBJ2-5, with D perhaps matching TRBD2 (5 bases). Germline lookup yields CDR1 SGHRS and CDR2 YFSETQ. The CDR3 is made up of 14 amino acids. With 4 bases removed from V and 2 bases from J, the gap between germline ends came to 12 bases. CDR3 nucleotides: TGCGCCAGCAGCCCCCGGCGGGTACAAGAGACCCAGTACTTC. Protein product: CASSPRRVQETQYF.

The chain combines TRBV4-1 with TRBJ2-1; no clear D gene. V was clipped by 0 bases and J by 0 bases, with 15 bases between them. The germline CDR1 and CDR2 sequences are MGHRA and YSYEKL. The CDR3 loop spans 18 amino acids. The CDR3 sequence is CASSQEAPQVPSYNEQFF. The CDR3 coding sequence is TGCGCCAGCAGCCAAGAAGCCCCCCAGGTCCCCTCCTACAATGAGCAGTTCTTC.

The chain uses TRBV7-9 and TRBJ2-5; D is perhaps TRBD2 (6 bases). V lost 5 bases to trimming and J lost 4 bases, with 14 bases between them. The CDR3 loop spans 14 amino acids. CDR1 and CDR2 from the germline V gene are SEHNR and FQNEAQ (reference sequence). CDR3 coding DNA: TGTGCCAGCAGCCTCACTAGCACCATAGAGACCCAGTACTTC. It encodes CASSLTSTIETQYF.

CDR3 protein: CASSIPGDFYNEQFF. CDR3 sequence (DNA): TGTGCCAGTAGTATACCCGGGGACTTTTACAATGAGCAGTTCTTC. This sequence joins TRBV19 and TRBJ2-1; D perhaps matches TRBD2 (6 bases). Trimming stripped 2 bases from V and 4 bases from J, with 12 bases between. Germline lookup yields CDR1 LNHDA and CDR2 SQIVND (reference sequence). The CDR3 is made up of 15 amino acids.

The chain links TRBV19 to TRBJ2-7, with no clear D. The germline gives CDR1 LNHDA, CDR2 SQIVND (reference sequence). This CDR3 region has 13 residues. Between the trimmed V and J ends, which lost 1 base and 2 bases, there was a span of 6 bases. The CDR3 DNA reads TGTGCCAGTAGTATAGGGTTCGCCTACGAGCAGTACTTC. Translating it yields CASSIGFAYEQYF.

This clone was counted a few times. The J gene is TRBJ1-2, the V gene TRBV27; 7 nucleotides agree with TRBD1. J lost 4 bases, V lost 1 base, and 6 bases had no gene match. The CDR3 has 15 residues. In germline, CDR1 is MNHEY, CDR2 SMNVEV (reference sequence). CDR3 protein: CASSLYPGQFYGYTF. In nucleotides, the CDR3 is TGTGCCAGCAGTTTATACCCGGGACAGTTCTATGGCTACACCTTC.

The genes are TRBV15 and TRBJ2-7; no clear D gene. Germline-derived CDR1 and CDR2 are LNHNV and YYDKDF (reference sequence). Trimming cost V 0 bases and J 4 bases, with 10 bases left between them. This CDR3 has 14 amino acids. The CDR3 DNA is TGTGCCACCAGCAGAGACAGGCCCCTTTACGAGCAGTACTTC. This gives the protein CATSRDRPLYEQYF.

The chain has TRBV7-2 and TRBJ1-5, with a tentative D call TRBD1 (5 bases). CDR3 length equals 13 residues. Germline V gene sequence: CDR1 SGHTA, CDR2 FQGNSA. V was shortened by 5 bases and J by 4 bases, with 9 bases between the two germline ends. CDR3 bases: TGTGCCAGCAGCGCCAGGGTAAATCAGCCCCAGCATTTT. Protein: CASSARVNQPQHF.

The J gene is TRBJ1-2, the V gene TRBV5-1; 7 bases map to TRBD1. Germline lookup yields CDR1 SGHRS and CDR2 YFSETQ. V gave up 0 bases and J gave up 2 bases; unmatched junction bases: 4. This CDR3 spans 15 amino acids. The DNA for the CDR3 is TGCGCCAGCAGCTTGGGGACAGGAGGAAACTATGGCTACACCTTC. Translating it yields CASSLGTGGNYGYTF.

V gene TRBV15 combines with J gene TRBJ2-7; TRBD2 aligns across 11 bases. This CDR3 contains 15 residues. Unmatched junction bases numbered 2, after V lost 1 base and J lost 3 bases. CDR1 and CDR2 from the germline V gene are LNHNV and YYDKDF (reference sequence). The CDR3 sequence: CATSRGLAGGYEQYF. Written as DNA, the CDR3 is TGTGCCACCAGCAGAGGCCTAGCGGGAGGCTACGAGCAGTACTTC.

J is TRBJ2-7 and V is TRBV19, with D perhaps matching TRBD2 (5 bases). CDR1 and CDR2 from the germline V gene are LNHDA and SQIVND (reference sequence). V lost 7 bases and J lost 5, with 15 bases in between. The CDR3 loop spans 13 amino acids. CDR3 protein: CASNNRGDHEQYF. The CDR3, as DNA: TGTGCCAGTAACAATCGGGGAGACCACGAGCAGTACTTC.

This clone was detected only once. The chain combines TRBV19 with TRBJ1-4, with D perhaps matching TRBD1 (6 bases). The CDR3 sequence is 18 residues long. The V end lost 7 bases, the J end lost 3 bases, and 24 bases lay between the germline ends. Germline CDR1 is LNHDA and CDR2 is SQIVND (reference sequence). CDR3 in amino acids: CASTSGGAGSSANEKLFF. The CDR3 coding sequence is TGTGCCAGTACCTCTGGGGGCGCGGGAAGTTCGGCTAATGAAAAACTGTTTTTT.

This chain connects TRBV27 to TRBJ2-7; 7 nucleotides agree with TRBD1. CDR1 is MNHEY, CDR2 SMNVEV, per germline (reference sequence). The CDR3 has 13 amino acids. The J segment lost 3 bases and the V segment lost 3 bases, leaving 2 bases of the junction unmatched. CDR3 nucleotide sequence: TGTGCCAGCAGTTTCCGACAGGGCTACGAGCAGTACTTC. It encodes CASSFRQGYEQYF.

The chain has TRBV7-2 and TRBJ2-7; TRBD2 aligns across 8 bases. Germline V CDR1 and CDR2: SGHTA, FQGNSA. V lost 5 bases, J lost 2 bases, and 5 bases stayed unmatched. The CDR3 length is 14 residues. The CDR3 DNA reads as TGTGCCAGCAGCCCCCGGGGGGGGACCTACGAGCAGTACTTC. Protein sequence: CASSPRGGTYEQYF.

This clone was counted a single time. The CDR3 region is CASSPMSSTDTQYF. In DNA form, the CDR3 reads TGTGCCAGCAGCCCTATGAGCAGCACAGATACGCAGTATTTT. This chain connects TRBV6-4 to TRBJ2-3; D call uncertain. The length of the CDR3 is 14 residues. V was shortened by 6 bases and J by 0 bases, with 10 bases between the two germline ends. Germline values: CDR1 MRHNA, CDR2 SNTAGT.

This clone appeared once. This sequence joins TRBV9 and TRBJ2-7; the match to TRBD1 covers 8 bases. Germline V CDR1 and CDR2: SGDLS, YYNGEE. This CDR3 is 15 amino acids long. The trim removed 4 bases at V and 0 bases at J, leaving 6 bases unmatched. In nucleotides, the CDR3 is TGTGCCAGCAGCCCCACGACAGGGGACTCCTACGAGCAGTACTTC. This gives the protein CASSPTTGDSYEQYF.